The next 27 T cell receptor beta chains were all read from a single sample in a study of shared clonotypes between healthy human individuals. Libraries were prepared by immunoSEQ multiplex PCR; TCRdb keeps only in-frame clonotypes and omits some of them. The sample consists of hundreds of thousands of clones, roughly 72% of them appearing once. Sequencing was carried out using PBMCs. The source of these receptors is a woman in her 40s in good health. Some clones in this sample may be carry-over from other donors' samples.

This chain links TRBV28 with TRBJ2-7; 7 nucleotides agree with TRBD1. CDR3 length equals 14 residues. V trimming: 7 bases; J trimming: 4 bases; junction bases outside the gene matches: 10. Germline CDR1 is MDHEN and CDR2 is SYDVKM. This CDR3 reads CASNTGTATYEQYF. In DNA form, the CDR3 reads TGTGCCAGCAACACTGGGACAGCCACTTACGAGCAGTACTTC.

V usage is TRBV7-9 and J usage is TRBJ2-1; 12 bases fit TRBD2. Unmatched junction bases numbered 6, after V lost 0 bases and J lost 9 bases. The CDR3 consists of 16 residues. Germline-derived CDR1 and CDR2 are SEHNR and FQNEAQ (reference sequence). The CDR3 loop reads CASSLARLAGVAEQFF. In nucleotides, the CDR3 is TGTGCCAGCAGCTTAGCACGACTAGCGGGAGTAGCTGAGCAGTTCTTC.

V is TRBV6-5 and J is TRBJ1-1, with D possibly matching TRBD1 (6 bases). Germline values: CDR1 MNHEY, CDR2 SVGAGI. The V end lost 2 bases, the J end lost 4 bases, and 8 bases lay between the germline ends. The CDR3 totals 13 residues. CDR3 protein: CASSYGGLTEAFF. The CDR3 nucleotides are TGTGCCAGCAGTTACGGGGGGCTCACTGAAGCTTTCTTT.

Only a few counts were recorded for this clone. The rearrangement uses TRBV6-6 and TRBJ2-1, with TRBD2 matching over 8 bases. The CDR3 covers 13 residues. Trimming took 2 bases from V and 10 from J; bases not matched to a gene: 4. The germline CDR1 and CDR2 sequences are MNHNY and SVGAGI (reference sequence). The CDR3, as DNA: TGTGCCAGCAGTTACCCCACTAGCGGCGAGCAGTTCTTC. This encodes CASSYPTSGEQFF.

This clone appeared once. This chain joins TRBV19 and TRBJ1-1; D possibly corresponds to TRBD1 (5 bases). This CDR3 has 15 residues. Germline CDR1 reads LNHDA; CDR2 reads SQIVND (reference sequence). Trimming took 5 bases from V and 3 from J, leaving 16 bases between them. CDR3 nucleotides: TGTGCCAGTAGTCCCTCCCGTCGGGGGTACACTGAAGCTTTCTTT. This encodes CASSPSRRGYTEAFF.

This sequence joins TRBV15 and TRBJ1-2; TRBD1 matches at 8 bases. J gave up 4 bases and V 4 bases, and 8 bases lay outside the gene matches. The germline CDR1 and CDR2 sequences are LNHNV and YYDKDF (reference sequence). This CDR3 contains 15 residues. CDR3 in DNA: TGTGCCACCAGCAATCCAGGGGGCTTTTTCTATGGCTACACCTTC. Protein sequence: CATSNPGGFFYGYTF.

In its sample, this clone was seen once. The chain links TRBV11-2 to TRBJ2-3; TRBD2 aligns across 11 bases. V lost 6 bases to trimming and J lost 1 base; unmatched junction nucleotides: 3. This CDR3 comprises 15 residues. Germline CDR1 and CDR2: SGHAT and FQNNGV. CDR3 nucleotides: TGTGCCAGCAGACGACTAGCGGGACGCACAGATACGCAGTATTTT. It translates to CASRRLAGRTDTQYF.

The chain carries TRBV9 and TRBJ2-2; unclear D gene. This CDR3 has 16 residues. Trimming removed 0 bases at V and 3 bases at J, with 12 bases between. Germline V CDR1 and CDR2: SGDLS, YYNGEE. The CDR3 sequence is CASSVGTYPHTGELFF. In DNA, the CDR3 is TGTGCCAGCAGCGTAGGCACCTACCCCCACACCGGGGAGCTGTTTTTT.

The J gene is TRBJ1-3, the V gene TRBV28; a weak D match, TRBD1 (6 bases). Trimming shortened V by 3 bases and J by 4 bases, and 10 bases separated the two germline ends. The CDR3 contains 14 residues. The V gene's germline CDR1 is MDHEN and CDR2 SYDVKM. The CDR3 DNA reads as TGTGCCAGCAGTTTCAACAGGGTCGGAAACACCATATATTTT. This encodes CASSFNRVGNTIYF.

This sequence joins TRBV28 and TRBJ1-2, with TRBD1 matching over 9 bases. The CDR3 consists of 14 residues. CDR1 and CDR2 (germline): MDHEN, SYDVKM. The V and J ends lost 6 bases and 6 bases, in that order; junction bases with no gene match: 8. The CDR3 nucleotides are TGTGCCAGCAGCTCTCCGGACAGGGGACATGGCTACACCTTC. This encodes CASSSPDRGHGYTF.

The CDR3 spells CASSLLARDNGYTF. In DNA form, the CDR3 reads TGTGCCAGCAGTTTACTTGCAAGGGACAATGGCTACACCTTC. This chain joins TRBV28 and TRBJ1-2; weak D call: TRBD1 (6 bases). CDR3 length equals 14 residues. V was pared by 2 bases and J by 6 bases, with 13 bases between. Germline-derived CDR1 and CDR2 are MDHEN and SYDVKM.

V gene TRBV15 combines with J gene TRBJ2-7; TRBD1 matches 8 bases. The V gene's germline CDR1 is LNHNV and CDR2 YYDKDF (reference sequence). The V gene end was trimmed by 1 base and the J gene end by 6 bases; junction bases not matched to a gene: 11. The CDR3 length is 16 residues. The CDR3 loop is CATSRALQAGGVEQYF. The CDR3 DNA sequence: TGTGCCACCAGCAGAGCACTGCAGGCAGGGGGCGTCGAGCAGTACTTC.

Notes on this clone: A clone one base away is much larger, so this may be a read error. The genes are TRBV7-9 and TRBJ2-5; 7 bases are a match to TRBD1. This CDR3 is built from 14 residues. The germline V gene encodes CDR1 SEHNR and CDR2 FQNEAQ (reference sequence). V lost 5 bases, J lost 5 bases, and 8 bases stayed unmatched. The CDR3 loop reads CASSREQGWETQYF. In nucleotides, the CDR3 is TGTGCCAGCAGCCGGGAACAGGGGTGGGAGACCCAGTACTTC.

Turning to this clone: The sample contains more than one DNA sequence encoding this CDR3. The genes are TRBV7-2 and TRBJ2-1, with D maybe TRBD2 (5 bases). The CDR3 totals 15 residues. Trimming left V 1 base short and J 0 bases short, with 7 bases between. Per germline, CDR1 SGHTA and CDR2 FQGNSA. CDR3 protein: CASSLGGRSYNEQFF. As DNA, the CDR3 is TGTGCCAGCAGCTTAGGCGGGCGCTCCTACAATGAGCAGTTCTTC.

V usage is TRBV7-3 and J usage is TRBJ2-1, with D possibly TRBD2 on 6 matching bases. The germline CDR1 and CDR2 sequences are SGHTA and FQGTGA. V dropped 5 bases and J dropped 5 bases, with 10 bases sitting between them. CDR3 length: 13 residues. Written as DNA, the CDR3 is TGTGCCAGCAGCCCACAGCGGGACAATGAGCAGTTCTTC. It is translated as CASSPQRDNEQFF.

The chain joins TRBV11-2 to TRBJ1-1; a possible D gene is TRBD1 (6 bases). V lost 5 bases and J 0 bases, leaving 10 bases between the germline ends. The CDR3 covers 14 residues. Germline values: CDR1 SGHAT, CDR2 FQNNGV. CDR3 in DNA: TGTGCCAGCAGCCCCCCAGGGGTGAACACTGAAGCTTTCTTT. It translates to CASSPPGVNTEAFF.

The chain joins TRBV10-3 to TRBJ1-4, with 10 nucleotides matching TRBD1. Germline V gene lookup returns CDR1 ENHRY and CDR2 SYGVKD. This CDR3 comprises 15 residues. V shed 2 bases and J 5 bases; nucleotides not matched to a gene: 2. The CDR3 nucleotides are TGTGCCATCAGTGAGGGGGGACAGGGGAATGAAAAACTGTTTTTT. Translating it yields CAISEGGQGNEKLFF.

This clone turned up a few times. This likely reflects a read error, since a far larger clone is one base away. The genes are TRBV27 and TRBJ2-7; D unresolved. Germline V gene lookup returns CDR1 MNHEY and CDR2 SMNVEV (reference sequence). This CDR3 spans 12 amino acids. The CDR3 reads CASRSPSYGQYF. The CDR3 DNA is TGTGCCAGCAGGTCCCCCTCGTACGGGCAGTACTTC.

The V call is TRBV5-8, the J call TRBJ1-5; no definite D call. Germline CDR1 SGHTS, CDR2 YDEGEE. The CDR3 is made up of 17 amino acids. Trimming cost V 3 bases and J 5 bases, with 21 bases left between them. CDR3 in DNA: TGTGCCAGCAGCTACTCTAAGGACTTTCAGACCCATCAGCCCCAGCATTTT. Translating it yields CASSYSKDFQTHQPQHF.

The chain is built from TRBV6-1 and TRBJ1-1; D unclear. With 6 bases removed from V and 0 bases from J, the gap between germline ends came to 11 bases. The CDR3 covers 14 residues. Germline CDR1 MNHNS, CDR2 SASEGT. DNA for the CDR3: TGTGCCAGCAGGAAGAGGGCCCTGAACACTGAAGCTTTCTTT. Its protein is CASRKRALNTEAFF.

The rearrangement joins TRBV6-1 to TRBJ2-1; D possibly corresponds to TRBD2 (5 bases). Germline values: CDR1 MNHNS, CDR2 SASEGT. V was shortened by 6 bases and J by 5 bases, with 11 bases between the two germline ends. The CDR3 is 13 residues long. Here the CDR3 DNA reads TGTGCCAGCAGCGAGAGGGCGCACAATGAGCAGTTCTTC. Residues: CASSERAHNEQFF.

V usage is TRBV30 and J usage is TRBJ2-1; 7 nucleotides agree with TRBD2. Germline-derived CDR1 and CDR2 are GTSNPN and SVGIG (reference sequence). The CDR3 is 15 amino acids. J lost 6 bases, V lost 5 bases, and 13 bases had no gene match. Here the CDR3 DNA reads TGTGCCTGGGATCCTACTAGCGTTGGATCCAATGAGCAGTTCTTC. It specifies CAWDPTSVGSNEQFF.

The J gene is TRBJ1-2, the V gene TRBV6-1, with D perhaps matching TRBD1 (5 bases). The germline CDR1 and CDR2 sequences are MNHNS and SASEGT. The CDR3 length is 14 residues. The germline V and J ends were trimmed by 8 bases and 0 bases, with 13 bases remaining between them. The CDR3 region is CASSDSPSNYGYTF. Written as DNA, the CDR3 is TGTGCCAGCTCTGACAGCCCCTCTAACTATGGCTACACCTTC.

This clone is a singleton in its sample. J is TRBJ2-3 and V is TRBV15; 9 nucleotides agree with TRBD1. The V segment lost 3 bases and the J segment 0 bases; nucleotides outside the gene matches: 4. The germline CDR1 and CDR2 sequences are LNHNV and YYDKDF (reference sequence). The CDR3 has 16 residues. CDR3 nucleotides: TGTGCCACCAGCAGCGGACAGGGGCTGAGCACAGATACGCAGTATTTT. Its protein product is CATSSGQGLSTDTQYF.

This clone occurred once. The genes are TRBV19 and TRBJ2-4, with 11 bases identical to TRBD2. Germline CDR1 reads LNHDA; CDR2 reads SQIVND (reference sequence). After removal of 7 bases from V and 5 bases from J, the junction contained 4 bases not matched to a gene. The CDR3 has 14 residues. The CDR3 DNA reads as TGTGCCAGTACTCCGGGACTAGCGGAAAACATTCAGTACTTC. Translation: CASTPGLAENIQYF.

The gene calls are TRBV27 and TRBJ2-4; 13 bases agree with TRBD2. Trimming removed 7 bases from V and 3 bases from J; junction bases left unmatched: 6. Per germline, CDR1 MNHEY and CDR2 SMNVEV (reference sequence). The CDR3 length is 16 residues. CDR3 loop: CASKPGTSGDKNIQYF. The CDR3 region has the DNA TGTGCCAGCAAACCCGGGACTAGCGGGGACAAAAACATTCAGTACTTC.

The J gene is TRBJ2-1, the V gene TRBV7-2; weak D call: TRBD2 (6 bases). Germline V gives CDR1 SGHTA, CDR2 FQGNSA. The CDR3 has 15 residues. V was pared by 3 bases and J by 1 base, with 10 bases between. The CDR3 region has the DNA TGTGCCAGCAGCTTTGATAGCGGTTCCTACAATGAGCAGTTCTTC. This gives the protein CASSFDSGSYNEQFF.